This TCR beta chain was recorded in a study of radiotherapy plus CTLA-4 blockade in lung cancer. As for the study in general: Objective responses occurred in around 20% of patients; roughly 30% had disease control. General observations from the study: Early blood T cell clone changes and increased post-radiation serum interferon-beta were reportedly the strongest response predictors. Subsequent to radiotherapy plus ipilimumab, tumor-derived TCR clones underwent expansion in blood.

Those patients who had chemo-refractory metastatic non-small-cell lung cancer were given focal radiation along with CTLA-4 blockade through ipilimumab. In the case of this clone: Its antigen remains unidentified.

TCRdb's copy holds only in-frame clones and misses some; the assay was immunoSEQ multiplex PCR. Among 75,000 to 100,000 clones, about 86% were seen once, and the ten largest hold roughly 4.6%. The TCR comes from a human donor with non-small cell lung cancer that progressed on radiotherapy plus ipilimumab. The material was peripheral blood, obtained from a patient treated with radiotherapy plus ipilimumab.

The CDR3 nucleotides are TGTGCCAGCTCCCCCGGGAGAGAAGCTTTCTTT. Residues: CASSPGREAFF. The chain uses TRBV2 and TRBJ1-1; D call uncertain. V was trimmed by 8 bases and J by 8 bases, leaving 12 bases between them. The CDR3 extends over 11 amino acids. CDR1 SNHLY and CDR2 FYNNEI come from the germline V gene.